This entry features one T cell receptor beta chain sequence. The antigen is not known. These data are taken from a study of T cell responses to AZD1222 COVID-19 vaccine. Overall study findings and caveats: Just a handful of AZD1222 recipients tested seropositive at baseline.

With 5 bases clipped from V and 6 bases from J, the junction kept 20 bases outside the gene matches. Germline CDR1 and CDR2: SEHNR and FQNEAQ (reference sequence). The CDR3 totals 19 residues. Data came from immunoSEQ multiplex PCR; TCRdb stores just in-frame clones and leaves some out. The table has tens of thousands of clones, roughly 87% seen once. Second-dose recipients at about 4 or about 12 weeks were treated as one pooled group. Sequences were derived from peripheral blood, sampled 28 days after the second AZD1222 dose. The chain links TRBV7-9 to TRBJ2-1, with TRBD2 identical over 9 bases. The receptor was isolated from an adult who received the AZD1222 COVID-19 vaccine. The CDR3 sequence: CASSRHSGAGGLRGNEQFF. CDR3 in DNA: TGTGCCAGCAGCCGTCATTCAGGGGCGGGAGGGTTAAGGGGCAATGAGCAGTTCTTC. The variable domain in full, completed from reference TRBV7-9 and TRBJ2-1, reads DTGVSQNPRHKITKRGQNVTFRCDPISEHNRLYWYRQTLGQGPEFLTYFQNEAQLEKSRLLSDRFSAERPKGSFSTLEIQRTEQGDSAMYLCASSRHSGAGGLRGNEQFFGPGTRLTVL.